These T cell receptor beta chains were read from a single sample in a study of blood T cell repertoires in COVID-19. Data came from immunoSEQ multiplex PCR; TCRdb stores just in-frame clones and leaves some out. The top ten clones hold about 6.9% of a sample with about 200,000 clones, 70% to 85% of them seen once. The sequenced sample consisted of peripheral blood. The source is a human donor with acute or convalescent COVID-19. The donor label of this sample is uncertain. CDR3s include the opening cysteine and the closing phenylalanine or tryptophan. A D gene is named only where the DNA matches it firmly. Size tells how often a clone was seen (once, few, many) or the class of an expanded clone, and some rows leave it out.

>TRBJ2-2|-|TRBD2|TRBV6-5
CASRAAGVNTGELFF
TGTGCCAGCAGGGCCGCGGGGGTGAACACCGGGGAGCTGTTTTTT
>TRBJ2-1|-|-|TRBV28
CASSLGGSGSYNEQFF
TGTGCCAGCAGCCTGGGTGGGTCAGGCTCCTACAATGAGCAGTTCTTC
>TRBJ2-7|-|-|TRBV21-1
CASSKAGSGSPPTTFYEQYF
TGTGCCAGCAGCAAAGCTGGTAGCGGGAGTCCCCCGACTACTTTCTACGAGCAGTACTTC
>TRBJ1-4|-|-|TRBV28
CASSREGGGSEKLFF
TGTGCCAGCAGTCGTGAGGGGGGGGGTAGTGAAAAACTGTTTTTT
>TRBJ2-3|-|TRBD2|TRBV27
CASSRLAGVWDTQYF
TGTGCCAGCAGTCGACTAGCGGGGGTGTGGGATACGCAGTATTTT
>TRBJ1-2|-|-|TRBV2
CASSPPGAQGYGYTF
TGTGCCAGCAGTCCCCCTGGGGCCCAGGGCTATGGCTACACCTTC
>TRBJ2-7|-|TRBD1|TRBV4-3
CASSLSDRDSGEQYF
TGCGCCAGCAGCCTTTCTGACCGGGACAGTGGGGAGCAGTACTTC
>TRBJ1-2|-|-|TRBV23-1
CASSQIPGHNNNYGYTF
TGCGCCAGCAGTCAAATACCAGGGCACAACAATAACTATGGCTACACCTTC
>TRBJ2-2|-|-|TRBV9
CASSVKATGELFF
TGTGCCAGCAGCGTAAAAGCGACCGGGGAGCTGTTTTTT
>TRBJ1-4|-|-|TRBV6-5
CATERTAQLFF
TGTGCCACCGAAAGAACAGCCCAGCTGTTTTTT
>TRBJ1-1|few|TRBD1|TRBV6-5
CASRSGTVRNTEAFF
TGTGCCAGCAGATCTGGGACAGTGAGAAACACTGAAGCTTTCTTT
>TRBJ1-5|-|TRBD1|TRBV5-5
CASSAGTGNQPQHF
TGTGCCAGCAGCGCCGGGACAGGCAATCAGCCCCAGCATTTT
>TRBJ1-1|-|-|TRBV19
CASSIRGNTEAFF
TGTGCCAGTAGTATTCGGGGAAACACTGAAGCTTTCTTT
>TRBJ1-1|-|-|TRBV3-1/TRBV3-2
CASSPAGALVNTEAFF
TGTGCCAGCAGCCCTGCGGGGGCACTGGTGAACACTGAAGCTTTCTTT
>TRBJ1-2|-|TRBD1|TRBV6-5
CASRVGTGSNYGYTF
TGTGCCAGCAGGGTGGGGACAGGGTCTAACTATGGCTACACCTTC
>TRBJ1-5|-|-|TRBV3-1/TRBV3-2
CASSPDRSVQPQHF
TGTGCCAGCAGCCCCGACAGGAGTGTTCAGCCCCAGCATTTT
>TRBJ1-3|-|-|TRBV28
CASSLGQGRNTIYF
TGTGCCAGCAGTTTAGGGCAGGGGAGAAACACCATATATTTT
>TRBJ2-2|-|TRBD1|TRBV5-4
CASSLDRGPGELFF
TGTGCCAGCAGCTTGGATAGGGGGCCCGGGGAGCTGTTTTTT
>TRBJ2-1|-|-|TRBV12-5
CASGLGPSGQFF
TGTGCTAGTGGTTTGGGCCCCTCAGGGCAGTTCTTC
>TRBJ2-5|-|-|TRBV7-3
CASSLSGAGRETQYF
TGTGCCAGCAGCTTAAGCGGGGCGGGTCGAGAGACCCAGTACTTC
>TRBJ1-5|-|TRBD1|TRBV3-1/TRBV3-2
CASSQGTGGIGGNQPQHF
TGTGCCAGCAGCCAAGGGACAGGGGGCATCGGGGGCAATCAGCCCCAGCATTTT
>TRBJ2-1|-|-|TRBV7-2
CASSLVAVNEQFF
TGTGCCAGCAGCTTAGTGGCCGTCAATGAGCAGTTCTTC